This entry features one T cell receptor (beta chain) sequence. What it binds is not known. This PCR relied on a set of 60 Vbeta primers and 13 Jbeta primers. Clones were read by immunoSEQ multiplex PCR, and TCRdb kept only the in-frame ones, dropping some. The data show around 130,000 clones, approximately 74% seen once. This sample stems from a study of cytomegalovirus exposure and HLA in healthy donors. Study-level results: Investigators reported over 150 TCR beta chains as tied to cytomegalovirus.

With 1 base removed from V and 3 bases from J, the gap between germline ends came to 11 bases. CDR1 SGHRS and CDR2 YFSETQ come from the germline V gene. The CDR3 is 14 amino acids. Sequenced input: PBMCs. V usage is TRBV5-1 and J usage is TRBJ2-7; weak D call: TRBD1 (6 bases). The receptor was derived from a middle-aged man in good health and CMV-seropositive. Written as DNA, the CDR3 is TGCGCCAGCAGCTTGTCGGACAGATACTACGAGCAGTACTTC. As protein: CASSLSDRYYEQYF.